Presented here are 13 T cell receptor beta chains from one specimen sequenced in a study of blood T cell repertoires in COVID-19. The repertoire was sequenced with immunoSEQ multiplex PCR; TCRdb's copy has only in-frame clones and lacks some. The data hold approximately 71,000 clones, with around 80% observed a single time. The source material was peripheral blood. These receptors originate from a man aged 55 to 70 with active or convalescent COVID-19.

The rearrangement links TRBV7-2 to TRBJ2-7; 8 bases are shared with TRBD1. V was pared by 5 bases and J by 1 base, with 4 bases of the junction left unmatched. CDR1 SGHTA and CDR2 FQGNSA come from the germline V gene. The CDR3 covers 14 residues. The CDR3: CASSEGQASYEQYF. The CDR3, as DNA: TGTGCCAGCAGCGAGGGACAGGCGTCCTACGAGCAGTACTTC.

The chain combines TRBV1 with TRBJ1-6. TRBV1 has pseudogene status. The CDR3 is 16 residues long. This CDR3 reads CTSSPTGRGMNSPLHF. The CDR3 nucleotides read TGCACCAGCAGTCCAACTGGTCGGGGGATGAATTCACCCCTCCACTTT.

This clone was detected once. The CDR3 reads CASSFLASGAARNEQFF. DNA of the CDR3: TGTGCCAGCAGCTTCCTGGCTAGCGGGGCGGCTCGGAATGAGCAGTTCTTC. This sequence joins TRBV11-3 and TRBJ2-1, with 9 positions matching TRBD2. Germline-derived CDR1 and CDR2 are SGHNT and YENEEA. The CDR3 totals 17 residues. Trimming cost V 3 bases and J 7 bases; bases outside gene matches: 13.

V gene TRBV19 combines with J gene TRBJ1-6; no clear D gene. CDR3 length: 15 residues. V was clipped by 3 bases and J by 7 bases, with 13 bases between them. Germline lookup yields CDR1 LNHDA and CDR2 SQIVND (reference sequence). In nucleotides, the CDR3 is TGTGCCAGTAGTATTCGGCAGCGCGAGAATTCACCCCTCCACTTT. As protein: CASSIRQRENSPLHF.

The V gene is TRBV28, the J gene TRBJ1-5, with TRBD1 matching over 7 bases. V gave up 4 bases and J gave up 9 bases; unmatched junction bases: 6. The germline CDR1 and CDR2 sequences are MDHEN and SYDVKM. The CDR3 is 13 amino acids. The CDR3 nucleotides are TGTGCCAGCAGTTCGACAGGGTCAGGGCCCCAGCATTTT. This gives the protein CASSSTGSGPQHF. Supplemented by reference TRBV28 and TRBJ1-5, the full variable domain reads DVKVTQSSRYLVKRTGEKVFLECVQDMDHENMFWYRQDPGLGLRLIYFSYDVKMKEKGDIPEGYSVSREKKERFSLILESASTNQTSMYLCASSSTGSGPQHFGDGTRLSIL.

The V and J genes are TRBV27 and TRBJ2-3; D may be TRBD1 (8 bases). V dropped 5 bases and J dropped 9 bases, with 12 bases sitting between them. CDR3 size: 12 residues. From germline, CDR1 is MNHEY and CDR2 SMNVEV (reference sequence). CDR3 amino acids: CASSTQGGTQYF. For the CDR3, the DNA is TGTGCCAGCAGTACACAGGGGGGGACGCAGTATTTT.

The chain uses TRBV11-2 and TRBJ2-5; 7 nucleotides agree with TRBD2. Germline trimming cut 3 bases from V and 5 bases from J; bases unmatched to any gene: 9. CDR3 length equals 15 residues. Germline V CDR1 and CDR2: SGHAT, FQNNGV. The CDR3 nucleotides are TGTGCCAGCAGCTTCGGGGGGACCTCAACGGAGACCCAGTACTTC. This codes for CASSFGGTSTETQYF.

V gene TRBV30 combines with J gene TRBJ2-2; tentatively, D is TRBD2 (7 bases). This CDR3 has 15 amino acids. V shed 8 bases and J shed 3 bases, with 19 bases lying between them. Germline V gives CDR1 GTSNPN, CDR2 SVGIG (reference sequence). As DNA, the CDR3 is TGTGCCCTCCCTAGGGGGGGGCAGCACACCGGGGAGCTGTTTTTT. This sequence encodes CALPRGGQHTGELFF.

This rearrangement joins TRBV5-4 to TRBJ2-3, with 10 bases aligning to TRBD2. Germline V gene lookup returns CDR1 SGHNT and CDR2 YYREEE (reference sequence). This CDR3 has 16 residues. After removal of 1 base from V and 2 bases from J, the junction contained 4 bases not matched to a gene. For the CDR3, the DNA is TGTGCCAGCAGCTTGCCCAGCGGGGGGGTCACAGATACGCAGTATTTT. Translating it yields CASSLPSGGVTDTQYF.

This clone is medium-sized (0.01 to 0.1%) in the sample. The rearrangement joins TRBV15 to TRBJ1-1; D ambiguous. The CDR3 is 14 amino acids. The V end lost 0 bases, the J end lost 8 bases, and 13 bases lay between the germline ends. Looked up from germline, CDR1 is LNHNV and CDR2 is YYDKDF (reference sequence). The CDR3 DNA follows: TGTGCCACCAGCAGAGAGAGGGCCATCCTGGAAGCTTTCTTT. Its translation is CATSRERAILEAFF.

J is TRBJ2-7 and V is TRBV7-2; 12 nucleotides match TRBD1. From germline, CDR1 is SGHTA and CDR2 FQGNSA. V lost 0 bases, J lost 1 base, and 13 bases stayed unmatched. CDR3 length: 20 amino acids. The CDR3 region has the DNA TGTGCCAGCAGCTTAGCCCTTGGGACAGGGGGCTTTTCTATATCCTACGAGCAGTACTTC. Protein product: CASSLALGTGGFSISYEQYF.

This rearrangement joins TRBV15 to TRBJ2-5, with no clear D. Trimming cost V 3 bases and J 0 bases, with 5 bases left between them. Germline V lookup: CDR1 LNHNV, CDR2 YYDKDF (reference sequence). CDR3 length: 13 amino acids. Written as DNA, the CDR3 is TGTGCCACCAGCAGTGGCTACCAAGAGACCCAGTACTTC. Protein: CATSSGYQETQYF.

DNA for the CDR3: TGTGCCAGCAGCACCTGGACAGGGGACAATGAGCAGTTCTTC. Translation gives CASSTWTGDNEQFF. V usage is TRBV9 and J usage is TRBJ2-1; TRBD1 matches at 9 bases. Per germline, CDR1 SGDLS and CDR2 YYNGEE. The CDR3 is made up of 14 amino acids. V lost 4 bases, J lost 5 bases, and 4 bases stayed unmatched.